These T cell receptor beta chains were read from a single sample in a study of T-cell memory formation after mild COVID-19. TCRdb recomputed calls from the 5' RACE reads with MiXCR, one row per CDR3 protein. The repertoire holds about 400,000 distinct CDR3 sequences, 14% seen once, with 22% in the top ten. Specimen: PBMCs or a T cell subset sorted from them (not recorded which). These receptors came from a man younger than 35 who had mild COVID-19 (a few samples of this study predate the infection). Cell type and time point are not known. Each CDR3 is given with its conserved first and last residue. A D gene is named only where the DNA matches it firmly. Some rows have no size entry. The others give once, few or many, or a class for an expanded clone.

v_call,d_call,clone_size,j_call,cdr3_nt,cdr3_aa
TRBV5-1,.,.,TRBJ2-2,TGCGCCAGCAGCTTGGAAGCCGCAGGGAAGGTCACCGGGGAGCTGTTTTTT,CASSLEAAGKVTGELFF
TRBV12-5,.,.,TRBJ2-4,TGTGCTAGTGGTTTGGTAGGGGCCAAAAACATTCAGTACTTC,CASGLVGAKNIQYF
TRBV12-3/TRBV12-4,.,many,TRBJ1-3,TGTGCCAGCACCAGGTTCTCTGGAAACACCATATATTTT,CASTRFSGNTIYF
TRBV5-5,TRBD1,few,TRBJ2-5,TGTGCCAGCAGCTTGAGACCCGGGACAGCGTACCAAGAGACCCAGTACTTC,CASSLRPGTAYQETQYF
TRBV5-6,.,many,TRBJ1-1,TGTGCCAGCAGCTCATATGACACTGAAGCTTTCTTT,CASSSYDTEAFF
TRBV7-3,.,few,TRBJ2-1,TGTGCCAGCAGCTCTCTCGGGGGCAGGAATGAGCAGTTCTTC,CASSSLGGRNEQFF
TRBV7-3,TRBD1,.,TRBJ2-2,TGTGCCAGCGGGACAGGGGGCTTTACCGGGGAGCTGTTTTTT,CASGTGGFTGELFF
TRBV9,TRBD1,few,TRBJ2-6,TGTGCCAGCAGCATCCAAGTTACAGGGGGCGCAGTCTCTGGGGCCAACGTCCTGACTTTC,CASSIQVTGGAVSGANVLTF
TRBV7-9,TRBD2,few,TRBJ2-1,TGTGCCAGCAGCTCACACCGGGGGGGAAATAATGAGCAGTTCTTC,CASSSHRGGNNEQFF
TRBV7-2,.,.,TRBJ1-2,TGTGCCAGCAGCTTCCCACGGACAGAAACTAACTATGGCTACACCTTC,CASSFPRTETNYGYTF
TRBV5-1,TRBD2,.,TRBJ2-1,TGCGCCAGCAGCCACGGGACTAGCGGGGGCAATGAGCAGTTCTTC,CASSHGTSGGNEQFF
TRBV3-1,.,many,TRBJ2-2,TGTGCCAGCAGCCAAGGAGGCGGACACTTGACCGGGGAGCTGTTTTTT,CASSQGGGHLTGELFF
TRBV5-1,TRBD1,many,TRBJ1-2,TGCGCCAGCAGCTTGGAGGGGACAGGGTTCCTCGGGGATGGCTACACCTTC,CASSLEGTGFLGDGYTF
TRBV3-1,.,.,TRBJ2-1,TGTGCCAGCAGCCTTAGGGCCCTCAATGAGCAGTTCTTC,CASSLRALNEQFF
TRBV3-1,.,.,TRBJ2-3,TGTGCCAGCAGCCAAGTCTGGGCGGGGAGAGGTGCTACAGATACGCAGTATTTT,CASSQVWAGRGATDTQYF
TRBV5-1,.,many,TRBJ2-7,TGCGCCAGCAGCTTGCCCCCCAGCACCCTTGACGAGCAGTACTTC,CASSLPPSTLDEQYF
TRBV7-6,TRBD1,few,TRBJ1-1,TGTGCCAGCAGCTTCGACAGGGATCTAATGAACACTGAAGCTTTCTTT,CASSFDRDLMNTEAFF
TRBV5-1,.,.,TRBJ1-1,TGCGCCAGCAGCTTTAGGGGAGGTTTGACTGAAGCTTTCTTT,CASSFRGGLTEAFF
TRBV5-1,.,many,TRBJ1-2,TGCGCCAGCAGCTTGGGGGGGGGTGCCCAAAGGATCTCTGGCTACACCTTC,CASSLGGGAQRISGYTF
TRBV9,.,.,TRBJ2-6,TGTGCCAGCAGCGTTATTATCTCTGGGGCCAACGTCCTGACTTTC,CASSVIISGANVLTF
TRBV20-1,.,few,TRBJ1-1,TGCAGTGCTAGAGTGGGGACGGATGAAGCTTTCTTT,CSARVGTDEAFF
TRBV7-2,.,few,TRBJ2-7,TGTGCCAGCAGCCAAAGGGGACCGGGCAACTACGAGCAGTACTTC,CASSQRGPGNYEQYF
TRBV6-2/TRBV6-3,.,many,TRBJ1-5,TGTGCCAGCAGTGCAGGGTTGGGGCCCCAGCATTTT,CASSAGLGPQHF
TRBV6-2/TRBV6-3,.,.,TRBJ2-4,TGTGCCAGCAGTTACCGCCGGGTTCAGTACTTC,CASSYRRVQYF
TRBV11-1,.,few,TRBJ2-2,TGTGCCAGCCACCCCCGACGGGCCACCGGGGAGCTGTTTTTT,CASHPRRATGELFF
TRBV7-2,.,few,TRBJ1-3,TGTGCCAGCAGCTTAAGCAGGGCCTCTGGAAACACCATATATTTT,CASSLSRASGNTIYF
TRBV5-8,.,.,TRBJ2-5,TGTGCCAGCAGCTTGGTTCGCCGACAAGAGACCCAGTACTTC,CASSLVRRQETQYF
TRBV12-3/TRBV12-4,TRBD1,.,TRBJ1-5,TGTGCCAGCAGCCCCGGGACAGGGATAGGCCAGCCCCAGCATTTT,CASSPGTGIGQPQHF
TRBV5-1,.,many,TRBJ1-2,TGCGCCAGCAGCTTGGCCAGGGGCTATGGCTACACCTTC,CASSLARGYGYTF
TRBV20-1,.,.,TRBJ1-2,TGCGGATCGGGCCTCTACCCCTATGGCTACACCTTC,CGSGLYPYGYTF
TRBV19,.,.,TRBJ1-6,TGTGCCAGTAGTAGCAGGGGAGAGTCACCCCTCCACTTT,CASSSRGESPLHF
TRBV15,.,few,TRBJ2-7,TGTGCCACCAGCGGCAGGGCCTTCTCCTACGAGCAGTACTTC,CATSGRAFSYEQYF
TRBV20-1,TRBD2,.,TRBJ2-3,TGCAGTGCCCCAAGGCGGGGGAGGAGCACAGATACGCAGTATTTT,CSAPRRGRSTDTQYF
TRBV5-1,TRBD1,many,TRBJ1-1,TGCGCCAGCAGCTCTTACAGGGGAATGAACACTGAAGCTTTCTTT,CASSSYRGMNTEAFF
TRBV6-5,TRBD1,.,TRBJ1-4,TGTGCCAGCAGCCTTACAGGGGTCTCAACTAATGAAAAACTGTTTTTT,CASSLTGVSTNEKLFF
TRBV7-9,TRBD1,.,TRBJ2-2,TGTGCCAGCAGCTCACAGGGGGCGGACACCGGGGAGCTGTTTTTT,CASSSQGADTGELFF
TRBV20-1,.,many,TRBJ1-5,TGCAGTGCTAGAGCCCCTCCCCATAGCAATCAGCCCCAGCATTTT,CSARAPPHSNQPQHF
TRBV20-1,.,few,TRBJ2-6,TGCAGTGCTGGGGACTACAGGGTCCCCAACGTCCTGACTTTC,CSAGDYRVPNVLTF
TRBV4-1,.,many,TRBJ2-1,TGCGCCAGCAGCCAAGAGGGTGATGAGCAGTTCTTC,CASSQEGDEQFF
TRBV6-6,.,few,TRBJ1-2,TGTGCCAGCACCCCGCTGGGGAACTATGGCTACACCTTC,CASTPLGNYGYTF
TRBV12-3/TRBV12-4,.,few,TRBJ2-3,TGTGCCAGCGGGGACCTGGCTTCGGGGGCCGCAGATACGCAGTATTTT,CASGDLASGAADTQYF
TRBV11-2,.,few,TRBJ2-5,TGTGCCAGCAGCTTAGGAAGGAGGGAGAAAGAGACCCAGTACTTC,CASSLGRREKETQYF
TRBV7-2,.,few,TRBJ1-5,TGTGCCAGCAGCTTAGTAGGGGACCCCGAGGGCAATCAGCCCCAGCATTTT,CASSLVGDPEGNQPQHF